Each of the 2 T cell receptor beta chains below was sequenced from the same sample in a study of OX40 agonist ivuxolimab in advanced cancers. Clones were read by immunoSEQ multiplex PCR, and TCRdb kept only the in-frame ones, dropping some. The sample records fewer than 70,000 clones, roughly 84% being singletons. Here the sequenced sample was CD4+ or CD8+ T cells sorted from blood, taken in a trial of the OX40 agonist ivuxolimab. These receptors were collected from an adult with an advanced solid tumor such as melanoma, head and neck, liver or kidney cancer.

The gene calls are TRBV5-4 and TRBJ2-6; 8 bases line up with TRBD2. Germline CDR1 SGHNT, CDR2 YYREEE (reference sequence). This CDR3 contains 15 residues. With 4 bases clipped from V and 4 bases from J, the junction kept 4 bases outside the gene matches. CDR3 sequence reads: CASSLGGAGANVLTF. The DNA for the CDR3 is TGTGCCAGCAGCCTCGGGGGGGCCGGGGCCAACGTCCTGACTTTC.

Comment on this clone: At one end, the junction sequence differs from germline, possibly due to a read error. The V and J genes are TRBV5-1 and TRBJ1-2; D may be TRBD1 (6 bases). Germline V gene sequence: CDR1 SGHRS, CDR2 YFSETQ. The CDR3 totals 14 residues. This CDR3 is CASSSGGDIYGYTF. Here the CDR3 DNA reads TGTGCCAGCAGCTCGGGAGGGGACATCTATGGCTACACCTTC.